One sample yielded the 20 T cell receptor beta chains listed below, sequenced in a study of memory CD4+ T cells and cytomegalovirus serostatus. The sort gate was single viable CD3+CD4+CD8-CD45RO+ cells for memory CD4+ T cells. TCRdb's copy holds only in-frame clones and misses some; the assay was immunoSEQ multiplex PCR. This table holds around 41,000 clones, 76% found once. Sequencing input: memory CD4+ T cells from blood. Receptors originate from an adult in good health and CMV-seronegative.

The chain combines TRBV2 with TRBJ1-5, with a possible D match to TRBD1 (5 bases). CDR1 and CDR2 from the germline V gene are SNHLY and FYNNEI. CDR3 length: 15 amino acids. V shed 2 bases and J shed 0 bases, with 8 bases lying between them. The DNA of the CDR3 is TGTGCCAGCAGTGAACGCAGGGATAGCAATCAGCCCCAGCATTTT. Translation gives CASSERRDSNQPQHF.

The rearrangement links TRBV6-5 to TRBJ2-7; D is tentatively TRBD1 or TRBD2 (5 bases each). The CDR3 spans 13 residues. Trimming shortened V by 11 bases and J by 2 bases, and 16 bases separated the two germline ends. Germline CDR1 reads MNHEY; CDR2 reads SVGAGI. The CDR3 nucleotides are TGTGCCGTCACCCGGGACGGTACCTACGAGCAGTACTTC. It yields the protein CAVTRDGTYEQYF.

This sequence joins TRBV5-6 and TRBJ1-1; D possibly corresponds to TRBD1 (5 bases). Germline V CDR1 and CDR2: SGHDT, YYEEEE. The CDR3 sequence is 15 residues long. V shed 4 bases and J shed 10 bases, with 23 bases lying between them. This CDR3 is CASSVTPAGVLGAFF. The CDR3 bases are TGTGCCAGCAGCGTAACCCCCGCGGGGGTTCTCGGAGCTTTCTTT.

The chain carries TRBV18 and TRBJ2-7; the D is unclear. Deletions cut 0 bases from V and 0 bases from J, with 6 bases between. The CDR3 sequence is 14 residues long. The germline gives CDR1 KGHSH, CDR2 LQKENI. CDR3 DNA: TGTGCCAGCTCACCACCCCGCAACTCCTACGAGCAGTACTTC. Residues: CASSPPRNSYEQYF.

This rearrangement joins TRBV28 to TRBJ1-2; no clear D gene. The ends were cut back, 6 bases at V and 9 bases at J, with 17 bases in the middle. Looked up from germline, CDR1 is MDHEN and CDR2 is SYDVKM. The CDR3 is 13 amino acids. The CDR3 region has the DNA TGTGCCAGCAGGGATCGGGCCAGCGAGCGCTACACCTTC. It codes for CASRDRASERYTF.

The chain couples TRBV2 to TRBJ2-3, with D uncertain. The CDR3 is 14 residues long. Trimming removed 8 bases from V and 1 base from J, with 13 bases in between. CDR1 and CDR2 from the germline V gene are SNHLY and FYNNEI. The CDR3 loop is CASVLSSGTDTQYF. Here the CDR3 DNA reads TGTGCCAGCGTCCTCAGCAGCGGCACAGATACGCAGTATTTT.

V usage is TRBV5-6 and J usage is TRBJ1-4, with 8 bases fitting TRBD1. V lost 2 bases to trimming and J lost 5 bases; unmatched junction nucleotides: 2. The CDR3 spans 14 residues. The V gene's germline CDR1 is SGHDT and CDR2 YYEEEE. DNA for the CDR3: TGTGCCAGCAGCTTACAGGGGGTAAATGAAAAACTGTTTTTT. This translates into CASSLQGVNEKLFF.

This clone was counted only a few times. This chain links TRBV7-2 with TRBJ2-7; 7 bases match TRBD1. The CDR3 loop spans 13 amino acids. Germline loops: CDR1 SGHTA, CDR2 FQGNSA. V dropped 5 bases and J dropped 7; count of bases not matched to a gene: 8. CDR3 loop: CASSVQGLGEQYF. The DNA for the CDR3 is TGTGCCAGCAGCGTACAGGGGCTAGGGGAGCAGTACTTC.

The chain uses TRBV18 and TRBJ1-4; the D is unclear. Trimming removed 5 bases at V and 0 bases at J, with 10 bases between. This CDR3 comprises 15 residues. Germline assignment: CDR1 KGHSH and CDR2 LQKENI. The CDR3 reads CASSTGGTTNEKLFF. The CDR3 coding sequence is TGTGCCAGCTCAACCGGCGGGACAACTAATGAAAAACTGTTTTTT.

The genes are TRBV5-4 and TRBJ2-3; 9 nucleotides align to TRBD2. This CDR3 contains 15 residues. V trimming: 4 bases; J trimming: 1 base; junction bases outside the gene matches: 4. Germline assignment: CDR1 SGHNT and CDR2 YYREEE (reference sequence). Here the CDR3 reads CASSRPSGGTDTQYF. CDR3 DNA sequence: TGTGCCAGCAGCCGCCCTAGCGGGGGCACAGATACGCAGTATTTT.

The rearrangement links TRBV28 to TRBJ2-5; 7 positions agree with TRBD1. This CDR3 spans 13 amino acids. The trim removed 2 bases at V and 4 bases at J, leaving 1 base unmatched. Germline V gene lookup returns CDR1 MDHEN and CDR2 SYDVKM. CDR3 sequence (DNA): TGTGCCAGCAGTTTAGCAGGGGGAGAGACCCAGTACTTC. This gives the protein CASSLAGGETQYF. The whole variable domain, filled in from reference TRBV28 and TRBJ2-5, reads DVKVTQSSRYLVKRTGEKVFLECVQDMDHENMFWYRQDPGLGLRLIYFSYDVKMKEKGDIPEGYSVSREKKERFSLILESASTNQTSMYLCASSLAGGETQYFGPGTRLLVL.

This chain links TRBV18 with TRBJ1-4; D might be TRBD1 (5 bases). V lost 6 bases to trimming and J lost 6 bases, with 11 bases between them. From germline, CDR1 is KGHSH and CDR2 LQKENI. The CDR3 spans 13 residues. Here the CDR3 DNA reads TGTGCCAGCTCCCTCGGGGCCCATGAAAAACTGTTTTTT. It encodes CASSLGAHEKLFF.

The chain recombines TRBV9 with TRBJ1-2, with 10 bases matching TRBD1. This CDR3 spans 15 amino acids. V gave up 0 bases and J gave up 7 bases; unmatched junction bases: 6. Germline V gene lookup returns CDR1 SGDLS and CDR2 YYNGEE. The CDR3 DNA follows: TGTGCCAGCAGCGTAGGTTATGGACAGGGGGTTGGCTACACCTTC. This translates into CASSVGYGQGVGYTF.

The CDR3 coding sequence is TGCGCCAGCAGCCGGGACAGGGTCTACGAGCAGTACTTC. Its translation is CASSRDRVYEQYF. This sequence joins TRBV4-1 and TRBJ2-7; 9 bases fit TRBD1. V was clipped by 4 bases and J by 3 bases; unmatched bases: 1. CDR1 MGHRA and CDR2 YSYEKL come from the germline V gene. CDR3 length equals 13 residues.

The V and J genes are TRBV27 and TRBJ2-7; D may correspond to TRBD1 or TRBD2 (5 bases each). V lost 5 bases to trimming and J lost 1 base, with 9 bases between them. This CDR3 contains 13 residues. In germline, CDR1 is MNHEY, CDR2 SMNVEV (reference sequence). The CDR3 nucleotides are TGTGCCAGCAGTCGGGGCCGGTCCTACGAGCAGTACTTC. It codes for CASSRGRSYEQYF.

The V and J genes are TRBV6-6 and TRBJ2-2; TRBD2 might be the D (5 bases). The CDR3 length is 16 residues. The V end lost 7 bases, the J end lost 7 bases, and 22 bases lay between the germline ends. The V gene's germline CDR1 is MNHNY and CDR2 SVGAGI (reference sequence). The chain's CDR3 is CASNPSAPGSGGELFF. The CDR3 DNA reads as TGTGCCAGCAACCCCTCCGCGCCGGGATCGGGCGGGGAGCTGTTTTTT.

The chain has TRBV2 and TRBJ2-1; TRBD2 matches 7 bases. Per germline, CDR1 SNHLY and CDR2 FYNNEI. V shed 6 bases, J shed 0 bases, and the junction held 2 bases outside the gene matches. CDR3 length equals 14 residues. The CDR3 DNA reads TGTGCCAGCAGACTAGCGAGCTCCTACAATGAGCAGTTCTTC. This codes for CASRLASSYNEQFF.

The chain couples TRBV7-2 to TRBJ2-2, with D unresolved. V lost 5 bases to trimming and J lost 0 bases, with 7 bases between them. The length of the CDR3 is 14 residues. Germline assignment: CDR1 SGHTA and CDR2 FQGNSA. Here the CDR3 reads CASSISSNTGELFF. The CDR3 DNA follows: TGTGCCAGCAGCATATCCTCGAACACCGGGGAGCTGTTTTTT.

The CDR3 loop reads CASSEERAGREQYF. DNA for the CDR3: TGTGCCAGCAGTGAAGAAAGAGCGGGAAGGGAGCAGTATTTT. The rearrangement uses TRBV25-1 and TRBJ2-3; the match to TRBD2 covers 7 bases. This CDR3 has 14 residues. The V gene end was trimmed by 2 bases and the J gene end by 11 bases; junction bases not matched to a gene: 10. The V gene's germline CDR1 is MGHDK and CDR2 SYGVNS. Combining the CDR3 with reference TRBV25-1 and TRBJ2-3 gives the whole variable domain EADIYQTPRYLVIGTGKKITLECSQTMGHDKMYWYQQDPGMELHLIHYSYGVNSTEKGDLSSESTVSRIRTEHFPLTLESARPSHTSQYLCASSEERAGREQYFGPGTRLTVL.

CDR3 protein: CASSLALGLTPEQYF. The CDR3 region has the DNA TGTGCCAGCAGCTTGGCCTTGGGACTAACCCCCGAGCAGTACTTC. The genes are TRBV7-2 and TRBJ2-7, with 7 bases matching TRBD2. V lost 3 bases and J lost 6; bases outside the gene matches: 11. The CDR3 is 15 residues long. CDR1 and CDR2 from the germline V gene are SGHTA and FQGNSA.